This entry describes one T cell receptor (beta chain). Its matching antigen is unknown. The entry originates in a study of cytotoxic CD8 clonotypes in ibrutinib-treated CLL. In the study overall: The subjects consisted of eleven to twelve relapsed/refractory and around 15 treatment-naive individuals, with around 17 IGHV unmutated. The study, taken as a whole, reports: Public clonotypes, rarely seen, contracted or held steady on treatment. The study found clonality rose at ibrutinib response, then fell toward baseline at progression.

Generated by immunoSEQ multiplex PCR, the TCRdb table keeps only in-frame clones and is missing some. The repertoire consists of more than 75,000 clones, with 75% to 80% occurring once and the leading ten covering just under 25%. This CDR3 has 15 residues. The source is a human donor with chronic lymphocytic leukemia. Sample: PBMCs, taken after 24 months of ibrutinib treatment. The V gene is TRBV21-1, the J gene TRBJ1-2; the D segment call TRBD1 is taken from the table without a DNA check. TRBV21-1 is listed as a pseudogene. The CDR3 bases are TGTGCCAGCAGCGCCCGGGGACAGGGGGCTGGCGGCTACACCTTC. Translated: CASSARGQGAGGYTF.